The T cell receptor (beta chain) under discussion was sequenced for a study of T cell repertoires in cytomegalovirus infection. About the study: Recently described HLA-C-restricted plus well-studied HLA-B-restricted CMV epitopes were used. Public signatures in TCR beta pointed to CMV infection and matching HLA type. Study-wide results and limits: In two of eight donors, the top clonotype was HLA-C-restricted CMV-specific. Carriers of CMV and the relevant HLA type were discriminated by public TCR beta frequency.

About this clonotype itself: The antigen is undetermined.

MiXCR, applied by TCRdb to the reads, yields one record per CDR3 protein. The data hold approximately 310,000 distinct CDR3 sequences, with just under 25% observed a single time. The source was cultured PBMCs, collected from culture after CMV antigen stimulation. The receptor's source is a human donor in good health (CMV status not recorded). Some clones in this sample may be carry-over from other donors' samples.

CDR3 sequence reads: CASSSGTSINEQFF. In nucleotides, the CDR3 is TGTGCCAGCAGCTCCGGGACTAGTATCAATGAGCAGTTCTTC. The chain has TRBV9 and TRBJ2-1, with TRBD2 identical over 8 bases. In germline, CDR1 is SGDLS, CDR2 YYNGEE. The trim removed 4 bases at V and 6 bases at J, leaving 6 bases unmatched. The CDR3 is 14 residues long. Using reference TRBV9 and TRBJ2-1 for the parts outside the CDR3, the full variable domain is DSGVTQTPKHLITATGQRVTLRCSPRSGDLSVYWYQQSLDQGLQFLIQYYNGEERAKGNILERFSAQQFPDLHSELNLSSLELGDSALYFCASSSGTSINEQFFGPGTRLTVL.